A single sample gave rise to the 30 T cell receptor beta chains below, sequenced in a study of patients and donors after allogeneic stem cell transplantation. TCRdb ran MiXCR on the RT-PCR reads and lists one entry per CDR3 protein. The sample carries about 230,000 distinct CDR3 sequences, about 14% recorded once. Specimen: blood, either unsorted or a sorted T cell fraction (not recorded which). Source of these receptors: a human donor who was either an allogeneic HSCT recipient or a stem cell or donor lymphocyte infusion donor (not recorded which). It is not recorded whose cells these are; they may come from a transplant donor.

CDR3 nucleotide sequence: TGTGCCAGCAGTGAATCAGGCGGCGGCGGGAGTACGGGCAAGACCCAGTACTTC. Translated: CASSESGGGGSTGKTQYF. The V gene is TRBV6-1, the J gene TRBJ2-5; 7 nucleotides line up with TRBD2. This CDR3 has 18 amino acids. Trimming removed 2 bases from V and 6 bases from J; junction bases left unmatched: 18. The V gene's germline CDR1 is MNHNS and CDR2 SASEGT.

This clonotype was seen a few times. The genes are TRBV12-3 or TRBV12-4 and TRBJ1-4, with no clear D. The length of the CDR3 is 13 residues. V was trimmed by 3 bases and J by 8 bases, leaving 10 bases between them. The CDR3 nucleotides read TGTGCCAGCAGTTTTGGAGGGCAGGAAAAACTGTTTTTT. It specifies CASSFGGQEKLFF.

This clonotype was seen a few times. The V call is TRBV27, the J call TRBJ2-3; unclear D gene. Germline CDR1 and CDR2: MNHEY and SMNVEV (reference sequence). The CDR3 contains 11 residues. V lost 7 bases, J lost 9 bases, and 11 bases lay in between. The CDR3 nucleotides are TGTGCCAGCACCTACTTAAAAACGCAGTATTTT. It codes for CASTYLKTQYF.

This clonotype was detected a few times. V is TRBV20-1 and J is TRBJ1-1, with D possibly matching TRBD1 (5 bases). Germline V gene sequence: CDR1 DFQATT, CDR2 SNEGSKA (reference sequence). Trimming removed 4 bases from V and 0 bases from J, with 12 bases in between. CDR3 length: 14 amino acids. The CDR3 nucleotides read TGCAGTGCTAAGAGGGACGGGATGAACACTGAAGCTTTCTTT. Protein product: CSAKRDGMNTEAFF.

The chain has TRBV20-1 and TRBJ2-3, with 10 bases identical to TRBD2. The V segment lost 5 bases and the J segment 4 bases; nucleotides outside the gene matches: 9. Per germline, CDR1 DFQATT and CDR2 SNEGSKA (reference sequence). The CDR3 covers 15 residues. The CDR3 spells CSAVTSGTTSDTQYF. The CDR3 DNA follows: TGCAGTGCTGTTACTAGCGGGACAACGTCAGATACGCAGTATTTT.

In its sample, this clonotype was seen a few times. The genes are TRBV9 and TRBJ1-3; a weak D match, TRBD1 (5 bases). Germline CDR1 reads SGDLS; CDR2 reads YYNGEE. The CDR3 covers 16 residues. V lost 2 bases and J lost 0, with 12 bases in between. CDR3 nucleotide sequence: TGTGCCAGCAGCGTCGGGGGACGGCTCTCTGGAAACACCATATATTTT. The encoded protein is CASSVGGRLSGNTIYF.

There are many counts of this clonotype. This chain connects TRBV30 to TRBJ2-3; D gene ambiguous. With 2 bases removed from V and 0 bases from J, the gap between germline ends came to 6 bases. Germline V lookup: CDR1 GTSNPN, CDR2 SVGIG (reference sequence). There are 13 residues in the CDR3. CDR3 nucleotides: TGTGCCTGGAGTAAACGGAGCACAGATACGCAGTATTTT. Its protein product is CAWSKRSTDTQYF.

This clonotype was seen repeatedly, ten times or more. The rearrangement joins TRBV20-1 to TRBJ1-1; 8 bases are shared with TRBD1. The CDR3 extends over 15 amino acids. J lost 0 bases, V lost 5 bases, and 8 bases had no gene match. CDR1 is DFQATT, CDR2 SNEGSKA, per germline (reference sequence). The chain's CDR3 is CSAPRQGLMNTEAFF. The DNA of the CDR3 is TGCAGTGCTCCAAGACAGGGGCTCATGAACACTGAAGCTTTCTTT.

CDR3: CASSDLFTGNQETQYF. CDR3 nucleotide sequence: TGTGCCAGCAGTGACCTATTTACAGGGAACCAAGAGACCCAGTACTTC. The chain uses TRBV25-1 and TRBJ2-5, with a possible D match to TRBD1 (6 bases). Trimming stripped 3 bases from V and 0 bases from J, with 14 bases between. Germline V gene lookup returns CDR1 MGHDK and CDR2 SYGVNS. CDR3 length: 16 amino acids.

The V gene is TRBV20-1, the J gene TRBJ2-2; possible D gene TRBD2, 5 bases. Germline V lookup: CDR1 DFQATT, CDR2 SNEGSKA (reference sequence). The CDR3 contains 14 residues. Trimming shortened V by 5 bases and J by 4 bases, and 14 bases separated the two germline ends. CDR3 coding DNA: TGCAGTGCTTCAAATGCGGGTGGCACCGGGGAGCTGTTTTTT. It translates to CSASNAGGTGELFF.

V gene TRBV7-9 combines with J gene TRBJ1-4; 9 bases map to TRBD1. The CDR3 sequence is 13 residues long. V lost 11 bases and J lost 8; bases outside the gene matches: 9. Germline-derived CDR1 and CDR2 are SEHNR and FQNEAQ (reference sequence). CDR3 residues: CAPSRQGDEKLFF. For the CDR3, the DNA is TGTGCCCCCAGCAGACAGGGGGACGAAAAACTGTTTTTT.

This clonotype was recorded many times. The chain combines TRBV7-9 with TRBJ2-3, with no clear D. CDR1 is SEHNR and CDR2 is FQNEAQ in the germline V gene (reference sequence). Trimming took 6 bases from V and 0 from J, leaving 19 bases between them. The length of the CDR3 is 17 residues. In DNA form, the CDR3 reads TGTGCCAGCAGATCCCGAGGAACCATCACTAGCACAGATACGCAGTATTTT. Amino acids: CASRSRGTITSTDTQYF.

The chain recombines TRBV5-1 with TRBJ1-5; D is uncertain. The V end lost 5 bases, the J end lost 7 bases, and 16 bases lay between the germline ends. Looked up from germline, CDR1 is SGHRS and CDR2 is YFSETQ. The length of the CDR3 is 14 residues. The CDR3 bases are TGCGCCAGCAGTCCGGAGGCGGGAAAACAGCCCCAGCATTTT. Its protein product is CASSPEAGKQPQHF.

This chain uses TRBV7-9 with TRBJ1-2, with D hard to call. This CDR3 has 14 amino acids. CDR1 is SEHNR and CDR2 is FQNEAQ in the germline V gene (reference sequence). Trimming pared 0 bases from V and 1 base from J, leaving 6 bases between. CDR3 amino acids: CASSLASVNYGYTF. Written as DNA, the CDR3 is TGTGCCAGCAGCTTAGCGTCGGTTAACTATGGCTACACCTTC.

This clonotype was seen only a few times. The V call is TRBV10-3, the J call TRBJ2-5; D possibly corresponds to TRBD1 (6 bases). CDR1 is ENHRY and CDR2 is SYGVKD in the germline V gene. Trimming pared 2 bases from V and 0 bases from J, leaving 10 bases between. The CDR3 consists of 15 residues. The CDR3 nucleotides are TGTGCCATCAGTGAGGGAGGACAGAACCAAGAGACCCAGTACTTC. This encodes CAISEGGQNQETQYF.

This clonotype was seen a few times. This chain uses TRBV5-1 with TRBJ2-3; no definite D call. V was pared by 5 bases and J by 2 bases, with 12 bases between. This CDR3 is 14 amino acids long. Germline V gives CDR1 SGHRS, CDR2 YFSETQ. In DNA, the CDR3 is TGCGCCAGCAGTTCCGGCAGGCTCACAGATACGCAGTATTTT. It translates to CASSSGRLTDTQYF.

In this sample, this clonotype turned up a few times. The rearrangement joins TRBV7-9 to TRBJ1-2; tentatively, D is TRBD1 (6 bases). V was pared by 5 bases and J by 4 bases, with 17 bases between. This CDR3 has 15 residues. CDR1 is SEHNR, CDR2 FQNEAQ, per germline (reference sequence). CDR3 bases: TGTGCCAGCAGCGTCCGGGACATAAGAACCTATGGCTACACCTTC. Amino acid sequence: CASSVRDIRTYGYTF. Using reference TRBV7-9 and TRBJ1-2 for the parts outside the CDR3, the full variable domain is DTGVSQNPRHKITKRGQNVTFRCDPISEHNRLYWYRQTLGQGPEFLTYFQNEAQLEKSRLLSDRFSAERPKGSFSTLEIQRTEQGDSAMYLCASSVRDIRTYGYTFGSGTRLTVV.

The chain links TRBV13 to TRBJ2-7; D call uncertain. The CDR3 contains 15 residues. Germline loops: CDR1 PRHDT, CDR2 FYEKMQ (reference sequence). The V gene lost 1 base and the J gene lost 5 bases, with 15 bases spanning the gap. CDR3 sequence: CASSLAPVVLDEQYF. The CDR3 nucleotides are TGTGCCAGCAGCTTAGCCCCTGTGGTTTTAGACGAGCAGTACTTC.

This clonotype was counted only a few times. The rearrangement links TRBV7-3 to TRBJ2-2; no firm D call. CDR3 size: 13 residues. V shed 2 bases and J shed 5 bases, with 6 bases lying between them. Per germline, CDR1 SGHTA and CDR2 FQGTGA. The CDR3 coding sequence is TGTGCCAGCAGCTTACGGCTAACCGGGGAGCTGTTTTTT. The encoded protein is CASSLRLTGELFF.

The CDR3 DNA reads as TGTGCCAGCAGCCGCTCAGGGAATGAGCAGTTCTTC. Protein: CASSRSGNEQFF. The V call is TRBV7-3, the J call TRBJ2-1; TRBD1 is a possible D gene (5 bases). Germline V gene sequence: CDR1 SGHTA, CDR2 FQGTGA. V dropped 5 bases and J dropped 7 bases, with 9 bases sitting between them. This CDR3 has 12 residues.

As to this clonotype: It may be a read error: a sequence one base away is much more abundant. The chain carries TRBV25-1 and TRBJ1-1, with D perhaps matching TRBD1 (6 bases). The CDR3 contains 13 residues. Looked up from germline, CDR1 is MGHDK and CDR2 is SYGVNS. This chain's CDR3 is CAISDPGVPEAFF. The CDR3 nucleotides are TGTGCCATCAGTGATCCAGGGGTCCCTGAAGCTTTCTTT.

This clonotype was found a few times. The chain carries TRBV4-2 and TRBJ1-5, with D perhaps matching TRBD1 (5 bases). Looked up from germline, CDR1 is LGHNA and CDR2 is YNFKEQ. The V end was cut by 0 bases, the J end by 10 bases, with 19 bases between. The CDR3 runs 16 residues. The CDR3 spells CASSQEFGGSVRPQHF. The CDR3 DNA is TGTGCCAGCAGCCAAGAATTCGGGGGGAGCGTGAGACCCCAGCATTTT.

The chain joins TRBV9 to TRBJ2-1, with TRBD2 matching over 10 bases. Germline loops: CDR1 SGDLS, CDR2 YYNGEE. The CDR3 contains 16 residues. V trimming: 0 bases; J trimming: 5 bases; junction bases outside the gene matches: 5. Here the CDR3 DNA reads TGTGCCAGCAGCGTAGGCCCAGCGGGAGGGGACAATGAGCAGTTCTTC. This gives the protein CASSVGPAGGDNEQFF.

This clonotype was observed many times. The chain joins TRBV12-3 or TRBV12-4 to TRBJ1-1; a possible D gene is TRBD1 (6 bases). Trimming took 6 bases from V and 12 from J, leaving 26 bases between them. The CDR3 runs 15 residues. CDR3 sequence reads: CASSAPRGGQTKTFF. In DNA, the CDR3 is TGTGCCAGCAGCGCACCGCGAGGGGGACAAACGAAGACTTTCTTT.

This clonotype was detected a few times. The chain recombines TRBV12-3 or TRBV12-4 with TRBJ2-3; D gene unclear. V lost 6 bases and J lost 4, with 11 bases in between. The CDR3 is made up of 13 amino acids. In nucleotides, the CDR3 is TGTGCCAGCAGGGAGTCGGTCGCAGATACGCAGTATTTT. Its translation is CASRESVADTQYF.

The chain combines TRBV24-1 with TRBJ2-3; 9 positions match TRBD1. The ends lost 1 base at V and 3 bases at J; junction bases unmatched: 1. Germline-derived CDR1 and CDR2 are KGHDR and SFDVKD. The CDR3 contains 15 residues. Written as DNA, the CDR3 is TGTGCCACCAGTGATTTTGGGACAGGGACAGATACGCAGTATTTT. As protein: CATSDFGTGTDTQYF.

The sample holds a few counts of this clonotype. V is TRBV7-2 and J is TRBJ2-7, with TRBD2 matching 15 bases. This CDR3 region has 16 residues. Germline V gene sequence: CDR1 SGHTA, CDR2 FQGNSA. With V trimmed by 5 bases and J by 7 bases, 9 bases remained unmatched. The DNA for the CDR3 is TGTGCCAGCAGCCCGTGGACTAGCGGGGGGGCGCGGGAGCAGTACTTC. Translation gives CASSPWTSGGAREQYF.

This clonotype occurred many times. V gene TRBV11-2 combines with J gene TRBJ2-2; D gene unclear. Germline-derived CDR1 and CDR2 are SGHAT and FQNNGV. This CDR3 spans 15 amino acids. V lost 1 base and J lost 2, with 8 bases in between. CDR3 sequence: CASSLVFGNTGELFF. CDR3 sequence (DNA): TGTGCCAGCAGCTTAGTATTCGGTAACACCGGGGAGCTGTTTTTT.

This clonotype has just a few counts. J is TRBJ1-4 and V is TRBV6-1, with unresolved D. The CDR3 runs 14 residues. Germline V gene lookup returns CDR1 MNHNS and CDR2 SASEGT. The V and J ends lost 8 bases and 1 base respectively, with 11 bases between them. The CDR3 loop is CASSYPGTNEKLFF. In DNA, the CDR3 is TGTGCCAGCTCTTATCCAGGAACTAATGAAAAACTGTTTTTT.

This clonotype was recorded at least ten times. The chain is built from TRBV6-2 or TRBV6-3 and TRBJ2-1; tentative D call: TRBD2 (7 bases). The CDR3 consists of 14 residues. The germline V gene has CDR1 MNHEY and CDR2 SVGEGT. V was cut by 7 bases and J by 4 bases, with 14 bases left in between. This chain's CDR3 is CASMTGGQYNEQFF. The CDR3 DNA reads as TGTGCCAGCATGACGGGGGGCCAGTACAATGAGCAGTTCTTC.